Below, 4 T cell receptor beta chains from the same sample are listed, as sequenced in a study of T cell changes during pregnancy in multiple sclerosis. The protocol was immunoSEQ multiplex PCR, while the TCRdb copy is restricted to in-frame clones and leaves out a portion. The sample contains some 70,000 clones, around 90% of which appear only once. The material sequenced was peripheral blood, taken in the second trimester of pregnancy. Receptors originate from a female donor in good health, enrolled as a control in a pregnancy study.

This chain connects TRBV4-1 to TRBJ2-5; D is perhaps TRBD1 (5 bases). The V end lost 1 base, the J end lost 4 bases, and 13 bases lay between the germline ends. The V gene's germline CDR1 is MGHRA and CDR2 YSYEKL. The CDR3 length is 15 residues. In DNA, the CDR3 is TGCGCCAGCAGCCAAGGGAGCACAGGCGGAGAGACCCAGTACTTC. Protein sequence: CASSQGSTGGETQYF.

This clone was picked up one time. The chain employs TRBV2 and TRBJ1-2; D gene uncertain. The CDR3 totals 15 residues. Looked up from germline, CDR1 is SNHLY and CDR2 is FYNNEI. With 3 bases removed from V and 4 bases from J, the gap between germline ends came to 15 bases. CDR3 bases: TGTGCCAGCAGTGATCCGGGTGGGTACGTCTATGGCTACACCTTC. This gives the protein CASSDPGGYVYGYTF.

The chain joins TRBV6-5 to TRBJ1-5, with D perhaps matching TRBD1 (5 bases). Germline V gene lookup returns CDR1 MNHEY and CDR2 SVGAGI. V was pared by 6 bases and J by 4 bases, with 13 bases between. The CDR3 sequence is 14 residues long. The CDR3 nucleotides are TGTGCCAGCAGCCCAGGGTATGCGAATCAGCCCCAGCATTTT. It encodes CASSPGYANQPQHF.

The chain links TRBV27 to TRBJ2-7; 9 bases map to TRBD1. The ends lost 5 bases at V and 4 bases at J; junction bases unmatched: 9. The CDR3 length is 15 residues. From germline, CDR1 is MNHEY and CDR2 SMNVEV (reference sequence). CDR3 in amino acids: CASSQQGASSYEQYF. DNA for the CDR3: TGTGCCAGCAGTCAACAGGGGGCGAGTAGTTACGAGCAGTACTTC.